The rows below give T cell receptor beta chains drawn from one sample of a study of vaccination and CD4 T cells after COVID-19. Each CDR3 protein gets one entry after TCRdb re-called the PCR reads with MiXCR. The table records about 15,000 distinct CDR3 sequences, around half of them present only once. Their recognized antigens are unknown. Sequencing was performed on CD4+ T cells from blood, cultured in vitro, taken before SARS-CoV-2 vaccination. These receptors all come from a human donor who had recovered from COVID-19. Each CDR3 is given with its conserved first and last residue. A D gene is named only where the DNA matches it firmly. Clone size, where shown, is once, few, many, or a class for clones that have expanded.

v_call	j_call	d_call	clone_size	cdr3_nt	cdr3_aa
TRBV28	TRBJ1-3	NA	NA	TGTGCCAGCAGTTCGTCTCACTCTGGAAACACCATATATTTT	CASSSSHSGNTIYF
TRBV7-3	TRBJ2-3	TRBD2	NA	TGTGCCAGCAGCTCCGGGACTAGCGGGACACATACGCAGTATTTT	CASSSGTSGTHTQYF
TRBV6-1	TRBJ2-7	NA	NA	TGTGCCAGCAGTGAATCTACACCCTACGAGCAGTACTTC	CASSESTPYEQYF
TRBV10-1	TRBJ2-3	TRBD1	NA	TGCGCCAGCAGTGGAACTCCGGGACAGGGACATTCAGCGGGCTTCACAGATACGCAGTATTTT	CASSGTPGQGHSAGFTDTQYF
TRBV19	TRBJ1-1	TRBD1	NA	TGTGCCAGTAGGATGCCGAGGACAGGGAATGGGGCTGAAGCTTTCTTT	CASRMPRTGNGAEAFF
TRBV6-1	TRBJ2-7	NA	NA	TGTGCCAGCAGCGAACTTAGGACGGATGCCTACGAGCAGTACTTC	CASSELRTDAYEQYF
TRBV6-2/TRBV6-3	TRBJ2-7	TRBD2	few	TGTGCCAGCAGCGCGGCGTACTCTAGCGGATACGAGCAGTACTTC	CASSAAYSSGYEQYF
TRBV7-9	TRBJ2-5	NA	NA	TGTGCCAGCCTTCCCGGTTTAGGCTTCGGACTCCAAGAGACCCAGTACTTC	CASLPGLGFGLQETQYF
TRBV27	TRBJ2-7	TRBD2	few	TGTGCCAGCAGTCGGGCTAGCGGGCGCCCCTACGAGCAGTACTTC	CASSRASGRPYEQYF
TRBV6-1	TRBJ2-2	TRBD1	NA	TGTGCCAGCAGGACAGGGGGGGGCTATACCGGGGAGCTGTTTTTT	CASRTGGGYTGELFF
TRBV12-3/TRBV12-4	TRBJ2-7	NA	once	TGTGCCACCAGCACGCAGGGCCTCCTCTACGAGCAGTACTTC	CATSTQGLLYEQYF
TRBV6-5	TRBJ1-3	NA	NA	TGTGTCAGCAGTTACACCCAGGACTCTGGAAACACCATATATTTT	CVSSYTQDSGNTIYF
TRBV7-2	TRBJ2-2	NA	NA	TGTGCCAGCAGCAGGTCAGGGAGGACCGGGGAGCTGTTTTTT	CASSRSGRTGELFF
TRBV20-1	TRBJ1-6	TRBD1	medium-sized	TGCAGTGGCAAAGAGGGGACAGCTTTTAATTCACCCCTCCACTTT	CSGKEGTAFNSPLHF
TRBV19	TRBJ2-7	NA	NA	TGTGCCAGTAGTAGTGGAACAAAGCAGTACTTC	CASSSGTKQYF
TRBV28	TRBJ2-3	TRBD1	once	TGTGCCAGCAGTTTTAACCATGGGACAGGGGACACAGATACGCAGTATTTT	CASSFNHGTGDTDTQYF
TRBV19	TRBJ2-3	TRBD2	NA	TGTGCCAGTAGGCTCTCGGGACTAGCGGGAGAAGTTTCGACTGGTACGCAGTATTTT	CASRLSGLAGEVSTGTQYF
TRBV20-1	TRBJ2-2	TRBD2	NA	TGCAGTGCTAGCGCTAGCGGGAGAAGGAACACCGGGGAGCTGTTTTTT	CSASASGRRNTGELFF
TRBV11-2	TRBJ1-5	NA	NA	TGTGCCAGCAGCTTAGAGGCTCGCAGGGGCAATCAGCCCCAGCATTTT	CASSLEARRGNQPQHF
TRBV19	TRBJ2-3	TRBD2	NA	TGTGCCAGTAGGCCCGGGACTAGTCTCACTACGCAGTATTTT	CASRPGTSLTTQYF
TRBV20-1	TRBJ2-1	NA	once	TGCAGTGCTAGTGACACGAAATACAATGAGCAGTTCTTC	CSASDTKYNEQFF
TRBV20-1	TRBJ2-1	NA	NA	TGCAGTGCAGCCGGGACTTTAGGTAATGAGCAGTTCTTC	CSAAGTLGNEQFF
TRBV20-1	TRBJ1-5	TRBD1	few	TGCAGTGCGAGACAGGGGATCAATCAGCCCCAGCATTTT	CSARQGINQPQHF
TRBV6-2/TRBV6-3	TRBJ2-7	TRBD2	NA	TGTGCCAGCGTAGCGGGAGGGCCGGGTGAGCAGTACTTC	CASVAGGPGEQYF
TRBV2	TRBJ2-2	TRBD1	NA	TGTGCCAGCAGTGAAGCTCAGACAGGGATGTATGGCGGGGAGCTGTTTTTT	CASSEAQTGMYGGELFF
TRBV20-1	TRBJ2-2	NA	NA	TGCAGTGCTCAGAGGGGGGGATTCGGGGAGCTGTTTTTT	CSAQRGGFGELFF
TRBV7-2	TRBJ2-1	NA	NA	TGTGCCAGCAGCTCCCCCCGAGAAACTAATGAGCAGTTCTTC	CASSSPRETNEQFF
TRBV20-1	TRBJ1-5	NA	NA	TGCAGTGCTAGTGAGGGGGGACGGGGTCAGCCCCAGCATTTT	CSASEGGRGQPQHF
TRBV19	TRBJ2-1	TRBD2	NA	TGTGCCAGTAGTATAGGGTTGGTGGGGGGACTAGCGGGAGTTAGTGAGCAGTTCTTC	CASSIGLVGGLAGVSEQFF
TRBV6-1	TRBJ2-2	NA	once	TGTGCCAGCAGAACGAACGCCGGGGAGCTGTTTTTT	CASRTNAGELFF
TRBV20-1	TRBJ2-5	TRBD2	NA	TGCAGTGCTTCACGGAGTCCGGGACTAGCGAGGAAGGCCCAGTACTTC	CSASRSPGLARKAQYF
TRBV6-1	TRBJ1-5	NA	few	TGTGCCAGCAGCAGTTATAGCAATCAGCCCCAGCATTTT	CASSSYSNQPQHF
TRBV27	TRBJ1-2	TRBD1	few	TGTGCCAGCAGTCGACAGGGAAGTGGGAACTATGGCTACACCTTC	CASSRQGSGNYGYTF
TRBV20-1	TRBJ2-7	TRBD1	few	TGCAGTGCTACCCGAAGGACAGGGCCTTTCCTGTTC	CSATRRTGPFLF
TRBV2	TRBJ2-1	TRBD1	few	TGTGCCAGCAGTGACCGCGGGACAGGGACATCAGATGAGCAGTTCTTC	CASSDRGTGTSDEQFF
TRBV20-1	TRBJ2-5	NA	NA	TGCAGTGCTACCATCCCGGGACAACTGACCCAGTACTTC	CSATIPGQLTQYF
TRBV18	TRBJ2-5	NA	NA	TGTGCCAGCTCACCAATGGGGGATCAAGAGACCCAGTACTTC	CASSPMGDQETQYF
TRBV20-1	TRBJ2-7	NA	few	TGCAGTCCCCGAGACCGGAAGGGGGGGGTCGAGCAGTACTTC	CSPRDRKGGVEQYF
TRBV24-1	TRBJ2-3	NA	few	TGTGCCACCAGTGACCATTCCCTTAGCACAGATACGCAGTATTTT	CATSDHSLSTDTQYF
TRBV7-2	TRBJ2-3	TRBD2	NA	TGTGCCAGCAGCTTTGGGAGGACTAGCGGGAGATGGGTTACAGATACGCAGTATTTT	CASSFGRTSGRWVTDTQYF
TRBV7-2	TRBJ2-5	NA	NA	TGTGCCAGCAGCTTAGGGTGGAGACAAGAGACCCAGTACTTC	CASSLGWRQETQYF
TRBV20-1	TRBJ1-5	TRBD1	few	TGCAGTGCTAGGGATCCCCGGGACAGGGGACAGCCCCAGCATTTT	CSARDPRDRGQPQHF
TRBV7-8	TRBJ2-1	NA	NA	TGTGCCAGCAGCTTAGCGGGGGGTGAGCAGTTCTTC	CASSLAGGEQFF
TRBV7-9	TRBJ2-3	NA	NA	TGTGCCAGCAGCTTCAATCGAGGGCAGGATACGCAGTATTTT	CASSFNRGQDTQYF
TRBV6-1	TRBJ2-3	TRBD2	NA	TGTGCCAGCACCAGACTAGCGGGAGAGGGCGATACGCAGTATTTT	CASTRLAGEGDTQYF
TRBV28	TRBJ1-5	TRBD1	NA	TGTGCCAGCAGGGGACAGGCGGGGGGTCAGCCCCAGCATTTT	CASRGQAGGQPQHF
TRBV7-2	TRBJ2-3	TRBD2	NA	TGTGCCAGCAGCTTACGCGGGGGGGGAACAGATACGCAGTATTTT	CASSLRGGGTDTQYF
TRBV7-9	TRBJ2-5	NA	NA	TGTGCCAGCAGTCAGCGGGACCAAGAGACCCAGTACTTC	CASSQRDQETQYF
TRBV19	TRBJ2-7	TRBD2	NA	TGTGCCAGTAGTCTTCGACTAGCGGGAGGCCACGAGCAGTACTTC	CASSLRLAGGHEQYF
TRBV4-1	TRBJ1-5	NA	NA	TGCGCCAGCAGCCAAGTTTGGTCAGGGAACTGGCAGCCCCAGCATTTT	CASSQVWSGNWQPQHF
TRBV20-1	TRBJ1-1	NA	few	TGCAGTGCTAGCGCAGGGCTGAACACTGAAGCTTTCTTT	CSASAGLNTEAFF
TRBV4-1	TRBJ1-5	NA	few	TGCGCCAGCAGCCAACCTGGGGGACCCCTGAGCGATCAGCCCCAGCATTTT	CASSQPGGPLSDQPQHF
TRBV20-1	TRBJ2-1	NA	NA	TGCAGTGCTAGATCCCCCCTTGGCGGGGTATACAATGAGCAGTTCTTC	CSARSPLGGVYNEQFF
TRBV20-1	TRBJ1-5	NA	few	TGCAGTGCTAGTAAGACAGACGAGAATCAGCCCCAGCATTTT	CSASKTDENQPQHF